This TCR beta chain is drawn from a study of blood T cell repertoires in COVID-19. On the study more broadly: Nucleic acid was either cDNA or gDNA, and it came from T cells, B-cell-depleted T cells, or PBMCs.

How the authors handled the data: Amplification from reference gene primers served as the basis for estimated nucleated cell counts. The assay was immunoSEQ multiplex PCR, and TCRdb's table has in-frame clones only and misses some. V and J calls and clone size are those listed in that table; D and trimming were worked out from the DNA. Among around 190,000 clones, approximately 88% were seen once, and the ten largest hold 10%. Cohorts were based on clinical histories the participants reported. The germline CDR1 and CDR2 sequences are SGHRS and YFSETQ. J was trimmed by 7 bases and V by 0 bases; bases with no gene match: 3. The CDR3 has 14 residues.

The receptor comes from a man aged 18 to 29 with acute COVID-19. The sequenced sample was PBMCs or T cells enriched from blood (not recorded which). The genes are TRBV5-1 and TRBJ2-7; 11 bases fit TRBD2. This CDR3 reads CASSLAGLAEEQYF. The CDR3 bases are TGCGCCAGCAGCTTGGCGGGACTAGCGGAAGAGCAGTACTTC.